Listed here are 5 T cell receptor beta chains from one sample, sequenced in a study of blood T cell repertoires in COVID-19. TCRdb's copy holds only in-frame clones and misses some; the assay was immunoSEQ multiplex PCR. The sample yields approximately 180,000 clones, about four fifths seen once. Sequencing was performed on peripheral blood. The receptor set was obtained from a woman in her 70s with acute or convalescent COVID-19.

The chain employs TRBV18 and TRBJ2-3; D is perhaps TRBD1 (6 bases). CDR1 and CDR2 from the germline V gene are KGHSH and LQKENI. V shed 1 base and J shed 2 bases, with 13 bases lying between them. The CDR3 loop spans 16 amino acids. CDR3 protein: CASSPLTGTYTDTQYF. The CDR3 region has the DNA TGTGCCAGCTCACCACTTACAGGGACCTACACAGATACGCAGTATTTT.

This rearrangement joins TRBV11-2 to TRBJ2-7; 8 bases fit TRBD1. Germline values: CDR1 SGHAT, CDR2 FQNNGV. This CDR3 is built from 15 residues. J gave up 2 bases and V 6 bases, and 9 bases lay outside the gene matches. The CDR3 region has the DNA TGTGCCAGCAGTCAATCAGGGGGCCGAACCTACGAGCAGTACTTC. It translates to CASSQSGGRTYEQYF.

The chain links TRBV6-2 or TRBV6-3 to TRBJ1-1; TRBD1 might be the D (6 bases). The CDR3 totals 15 residues. The V gene lost 3 bases and the J gene lost 5 bases, with 16 bases spanning the gap. CDR1 and CDR2 (germline): MNHEY, SVGEGT. The DNA of the CDR3 is TGTGCCAGCAGTTATACCGGTGGGGGCAGAACTGAAGCTTTCTTT. As protein: CASSYTGGGRTEAFF.

The chain joins TRBV6-1 to TRBJ2-1, with 8 bases identical to TRBD2. The CDR3 extends over 18 amino acids. Germline V lookup: CDR1 MNHNS, CDR2 SASEGT. J was trimmed by 0 bases and V by 0 bases; bases with no gene match: 7. CDR3 sequence: CASSEAVGGRHSYNEQFF. The CDR3 DNA sequence: TGTGCCAGCAGTGAAGCGGTAGGCGGGAGGCACTCCTACAATGAGCAGTTCTTC.

This clone was seen just once. The chain carries TRBV30 and TRBJ1-2, with D unclear. This CDR3 region has 14 residues. The germline gives CDR1 GTSNPN, CDR2 SVGIG (reference sequence). The ends were cut back, 2 bases at V and 3 bases at J, with 13 bases in the middle. In nucleotides, the CDR3 is TGTGCCTGGAGTAACCCCCCAGGTTACTATGGCTACACCTTC. Translated, it gives CAWSNPPGYYGYTF.